This section outlines one T cell receptor (beta chain) sequence together with its context. Combining a sample-barcoded 5' primer with a J-beta primer mix, a second PCR ran for roughly 6 to 11 cycles. All samples gave at least 3 million CDR3-containing paired-end reads. MiXCR, run by TCRdb on the 5' RACE reads, gives a single entry per CDR3 protein. The sample gives approximately 780,000 distinct CDR3 sequences, roughly 24% of which show up once; around 3% is in the top ten. The data were obtained in a study of blood T cells in healthy people across ages. Germline values: CDR1 SGHRS, CDR2 YFSETQ. This CDR3 has 13 residues. Trimming cost V 2 bases and J 0 bases, with 3 bases left between them. The sample was also reused in another study, on T cells of mothers and their children. As that study records: Related and unrelated pairs show similar thymic shaping of TCR recombination output. Relative to unrelated pairs, biologically related mother-child dyads exhibited marginally greater, non-significant overlap.

The source of this sequence is a boy between 10 and 17 years old in good health. This sequence joins TRBV5-1 and TRBJ1-3; D gene unclear. The sequenced sample consisted of blood. This CDR3 reads CASSLYSGNTIYF. The CDR3 DNA sequence: TGCGCCAGCAGCTTATACTCTGGAAACACCATATATTTT.